This note documents a single T cell receptor beta chain sequence. Trimming left V 5 bases short and J 4 bases short, with 18 bases between. Germline V gene sequence: CDR1 SGHKS, CDR2 YYEKEE (reference sequence). CDR3 length: 15 amino acids. The PCR employed 60 Vbeta primers together with 13 Jbeta primers. TCRdb keeps only in-frame clones here, not all; method: immunoSEQ multiplex PCR. The table lists about 150,000 clones, about 68% of them singletons. The data were obtained in a study of cytomegalovirus exposure and HLA in healthy donors. J is TRBJ1-2 and V is TRBV5-5, with D maybe TRBD1 (5 bases). This TCR was sampled from a man aged 18 to 29 in good health and CMV-seronegative. What was sequenced was PBMCs. The CDR3 loop reads CASSGVQDSPYGYTF. Here the CDR3 DNA reads TGTGCCAGCAGTGGCGTACAGGATAGCCCCTATGGCTACACCTTC.